This T cell receptor (beta chain) was sequenced in a study of spatial heterogeneity in lung cancer. Study-wide results and caveats: Follow-up blood showed ubiquitous expanded tumor TCRs less than blood at resection did.

Stated time point: sample taken at primary tumor resection. Tumor, nontumor lung or frozen PBMC supplied whole RNA, sequenced without sorting. Each TCR cDNA molecule carried a unique molecular identifier. TCRdb redid the calling of the 5' RACE reads with MiXCR, one entry per CDR3 protein. The sample lists around 41,000 distinct CDR3 sequences, 6.5% to 7% occurring once. The germline V gene encodes CDR1 DFQATT and CDR2 SNEGSKA (reference sequence). The CDR3 spans 15 residues. With V trimmed by 4 bases and J by 4 bases, 8 bases remained unmatched. This clonotype occurred many times. Its antigen is unidentified.

The sequencing here drew on PBMCs, taken at surgery. J is TRBJ2-1 and V is TRBV20-1; 9 bases fit TRBD2. The source of this sequence is a female donor with early-stage non-small cell lung cancer. The DNA for the CDR3 is TGCAGTGCTATTCCAGCTAGCGGGGATTACAATGAGCAGTTCTTC. It is translated as CSAIPASGDYNEQFF.